This T cell receptor (beta chain) was sequenced for a study of T cell changes during pregnancy in multiple sclerosis. TCRdb's table, derived via immunoSEQ multiplex PCR, lists solely in-frame clones and lacks some. The table includes about 18,000 clones, around 86% detected once. This CDR3 is 20 amino acids long. In germline, CDR1 is MDHEN, CDR2 SYDVKM. The ends lost 10 bases at V and 1 base at J; junction bases unmatched: 17. This rearrangement joins TRBV28 to TRBJ2-3; 16 nucleotides agree with TRBD2. The TCR sequence derives from a female donor in good health, enrolled as a control in a pregnancy study. Sequences were derived from CD8+ T cells from peripheral blood mononuclear cells, sampled in the third trimester of pregnancy. CDR3 sequence: CATSRPPGLAGGGGTDTQYF. The CDR3, as DNA: TGTGCCACAAGCAGGCCCCCGGGACTAGCGGGGGGGGGCGGCACAGATACGCAGTATTTT.